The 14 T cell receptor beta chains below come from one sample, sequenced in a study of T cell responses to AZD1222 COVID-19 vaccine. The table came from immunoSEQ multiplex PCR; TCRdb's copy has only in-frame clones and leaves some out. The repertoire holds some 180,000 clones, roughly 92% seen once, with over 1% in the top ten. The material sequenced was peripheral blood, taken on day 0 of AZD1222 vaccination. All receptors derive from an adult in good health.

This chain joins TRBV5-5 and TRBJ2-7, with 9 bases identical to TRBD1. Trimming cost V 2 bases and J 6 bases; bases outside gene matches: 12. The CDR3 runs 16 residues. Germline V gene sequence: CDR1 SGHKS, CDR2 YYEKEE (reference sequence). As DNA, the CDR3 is TGTGCCAGCAGCTTTCCCGGCGGGACAGGGCCCCTCGAGCAGTACTTC. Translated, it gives CASSFPGGTGPLEQYF. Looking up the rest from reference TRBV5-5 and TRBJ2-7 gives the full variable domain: DAGVTQSPTHLIKTRGQQVTLRCSPISGHKSVSWYQQVLGQGPQFIFQYYEKEERGRGNFPDRFSARQFPNYSSELNVNALLLGDSALYLCASSFPGGTGPLEQYFGPGTRLTVT.

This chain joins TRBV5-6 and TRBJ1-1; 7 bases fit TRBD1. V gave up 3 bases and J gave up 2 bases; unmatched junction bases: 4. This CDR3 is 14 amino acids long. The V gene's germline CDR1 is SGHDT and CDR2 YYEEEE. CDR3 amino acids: CASSSGQLNTEAFF. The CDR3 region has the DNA TGTGCCAGCAGCTCGGGACAGCTTAACACTGAAGCTTTCTTT.

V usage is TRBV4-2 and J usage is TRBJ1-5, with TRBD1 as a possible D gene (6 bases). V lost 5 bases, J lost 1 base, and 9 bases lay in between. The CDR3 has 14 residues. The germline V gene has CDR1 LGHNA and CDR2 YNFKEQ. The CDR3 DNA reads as TGTGCCAGCAGCACAGGGACCAGCAATCAGCCCCAGCATTTT. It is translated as CASSTGTSNQPQHF.

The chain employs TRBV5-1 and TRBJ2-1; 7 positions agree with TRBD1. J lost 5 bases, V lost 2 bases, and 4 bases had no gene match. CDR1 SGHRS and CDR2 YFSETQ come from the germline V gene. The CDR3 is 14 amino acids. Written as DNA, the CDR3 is TGCGCCAGCAGCTTAGGGGGCTGGAACAATGAGCAGTTCTTC. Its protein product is CASSLGGWNNEQFF. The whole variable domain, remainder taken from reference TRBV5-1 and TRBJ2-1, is KAGVTQTPRYLIKTRGQQVTLSCSPISGHRSVSWYQQTPGQGLQFLFEYFSETQRNKGNFPGRFSGRQFSNSRSEMNVSTLELGDSALYLCASSLGGWNNEQFFGPGTRLTVL.

CDR3 amino acids: CASSPRLGPSSYNEQFF. The CDR3 region has the DNA TGTGCCAGCAGCCCCCGTTTAGGGCCGAGCTCCTACAATGAGCAGTTCTTC. The rearrangement uses TRBV9 and TRBJ2-1; no clear D. Trimming shortened V by 4 bases and J by 0 bases, and 17 bases separated the two germline ends. CDR1 is SGDLS and CDR2 is YYNGEE in the germline V gene. The CDR3 runs to 17 residues.

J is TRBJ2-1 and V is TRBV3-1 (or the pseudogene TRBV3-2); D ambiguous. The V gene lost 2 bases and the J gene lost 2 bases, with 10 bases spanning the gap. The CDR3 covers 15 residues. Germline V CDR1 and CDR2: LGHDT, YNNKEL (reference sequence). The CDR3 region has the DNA TGTGCCAGCAGCCAATTGTCGGGTACCTACAATGAGCAGTTCTTC. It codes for CASSQLSGTYNEQFF.

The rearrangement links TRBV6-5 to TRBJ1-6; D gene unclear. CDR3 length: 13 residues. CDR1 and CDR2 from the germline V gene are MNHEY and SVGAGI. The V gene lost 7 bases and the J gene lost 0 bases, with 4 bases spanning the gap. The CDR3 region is CASKGSYNSPLHF. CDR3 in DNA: TGTGCCAGCAAGGGCTCCTATAATTCACCCCTCCACTTT.

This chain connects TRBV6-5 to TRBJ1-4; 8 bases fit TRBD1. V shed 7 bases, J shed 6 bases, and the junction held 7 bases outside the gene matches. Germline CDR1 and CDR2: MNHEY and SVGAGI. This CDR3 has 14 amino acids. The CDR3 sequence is CASILTGGDEKLFF. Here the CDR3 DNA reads TGTGCCAGCATCTTAACAGGGGGAGATGAAAAACTGTTTTTT.

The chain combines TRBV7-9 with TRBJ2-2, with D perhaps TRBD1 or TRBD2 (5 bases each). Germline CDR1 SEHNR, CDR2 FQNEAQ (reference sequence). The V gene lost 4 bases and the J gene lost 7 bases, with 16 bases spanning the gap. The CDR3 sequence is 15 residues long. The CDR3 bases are TGTGCCAGCAGCTCAAGGGCAGGGACCCTCGGGGAGCTGTTTTTT. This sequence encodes CASSSRAGTLGELFF.

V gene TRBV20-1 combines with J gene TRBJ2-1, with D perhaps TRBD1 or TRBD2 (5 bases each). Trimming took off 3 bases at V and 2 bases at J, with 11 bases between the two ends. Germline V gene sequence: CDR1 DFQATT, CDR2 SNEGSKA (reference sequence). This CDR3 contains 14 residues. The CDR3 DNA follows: TGCAGTGCTAGTTCAGGGAGTCCCTACAATGAGCAGTTCTTC. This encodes CSASSGSPYNEQFF.

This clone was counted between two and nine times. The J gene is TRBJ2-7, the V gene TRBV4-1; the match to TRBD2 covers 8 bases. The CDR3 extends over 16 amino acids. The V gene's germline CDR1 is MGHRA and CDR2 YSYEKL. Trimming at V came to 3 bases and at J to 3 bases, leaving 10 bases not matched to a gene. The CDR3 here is CASSHPREGLLYEQYF. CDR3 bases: TGCGCCAGCAGCCACCCTCGGGAGGGTCTTCTCTACGAGCAGTACTTC.

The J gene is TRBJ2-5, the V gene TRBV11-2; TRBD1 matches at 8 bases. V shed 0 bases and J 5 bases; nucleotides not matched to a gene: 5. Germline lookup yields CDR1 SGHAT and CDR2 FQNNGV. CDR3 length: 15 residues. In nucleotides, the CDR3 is TGTGCCAGCAGCTTAGATCTGGACAGGGCTGAGACCCAGTACTTC. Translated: CASSLDLDRAETQYF.

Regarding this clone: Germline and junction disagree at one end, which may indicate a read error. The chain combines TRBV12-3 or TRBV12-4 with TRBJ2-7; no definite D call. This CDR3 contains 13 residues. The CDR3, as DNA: TGTGCCAGCAGTTTTACAGACTCCCACGAGCAGTACTTC. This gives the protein CASSFTDSHEQYF.

The CDR3 DNA reads TGTGCCAGCAGCCAAGATAGGGCAGGGAGTTCCTATGGCTACACCTTC. Protein sequence: CASSQDRAGSSYGYTF. The V gene is TRBV14, the J gene TRBJ1-2; tentative D call: TRBD1 (5 bases). Germline V gene sequence: CDR1 SGHDN, CDR2 FVKESK. The CDR3 covers 16 residues. The V and J ends lost 0 bases and 4 bases respectively, with 15 bases between them.